This TCR beta chain was sequenced in a study of blood T cell repertoires in COVID-19. Overall study context: The United States, Italy and Spain provided the acute and convalescent COVID-19 samples. PBMCs, B-cell-depleted T cells, or T cells provided the cDNA or gDNA that made up the material.

In the authors' methods: The assay estimated nucleated cells by amplifying reference gene primers. Libraries were prepared by immunoSEQ multiplex PCR; TCRdb keeps only in-frame clonotypes and omits some of them. V and J calls and clone size follow that table, whereas D and trimming were derived from the DNA. Of around 200,000 clones detected, around 87% appear once; the ten largest clones hold less than 0.7%. The CDR3 sequence is 15 residues long. The germline V and J ends were trimmed by 0 bases and 8 bases, with 14 bases remaining between them. The germline V gene encodes CDR1 SGDLS and CDR2 YYNGEE.

This rearrangement joins TRBV9 to TRBJ1-4; TRBD1 might be the D (5 bases). The sequenced sample consisted of peripheral blood. This sequence originates from a man aged 50 or older with acute or convalescent COVID-19. The CDR3 nucleotides are TGTGCCAGCAGCGTAGGGCAGGGTAGAGGCGAAAAACTGTTTTTT. This encodes CASSVGQGRGEKLFF. Together with reference TRBV9 and TRBJ1-4, the CDR3 gives the full variable domain: DSGVTQTPKHLITATGQRVTLRCSPRSGDLSVYWYQQSLDQGLQFLIQYYNGEERAKGNILERFSAQQFPDLHSELNLSSLELGDSALYFCASSVGQGRGEKLFFGSGTQLSVL.